These T cell receptor beta chains were read from a single sample in a study of technical replicates of blood from a handful of donors. The method was immunoSEQ multiplex PCR; TCRdb's version includes in-frame clones alone and lacks a portion of them. The table has 58,000 or so clones, approximately 86% seen once. Material: PBMCs. The receptors derive from a human donor in good health. Some clones in this sample may be carry-over from other donors' samples. CDR3s include the opening cysteine and the closing phenylalanine or tryptophan. Each record gives: clone size, V gene, D gene, J gene, CDR3 DNA, CDR3 protein. D genes are given only for firm matches. Part of the rows lack a size; the others show once, few, many or a class for expanded clones.

size: .; V: TRBV7-3; D: TRBD2; J: TRBJ2-1; DNA: TGTGCCAGCAGCTCTGGGAATAGCGGGACTCTCAATGAGCAGTTCTTC; CDR3: CASSSGNSGTLNEQFF
size: once; V: TRBV7-3; D: .; J: TRBJ2-3; DNA: TGTGCCAGCAGCCCCGGGACTCCACGCACAGATACGCAGTATTTT; CDR3: CASSPGTPRTDTQYF
size: .; V: TRBV7-7; D: TRBD2; J: TRBJ2-3; DNA: TGTGCCAGCAGCTTAGGGCGCGGCGGGAGGGCCTCAACAGATACGCAGTATTTT; CDR3: CASSLGRGGRASTDTQYF
size: .; V: TRBV19; D: .; J: TRBJ2-3; DNA: TGTGCCAGTAGTCAGTCAGATACGCAGTATTTT; CDR3: CASSQSDTQYF
size: large; V: TRBV7-2; D: .; J: TRBJ2-3; DNA: TGTGCCAGCAGCTTATGGGGCGGGATAACAGATACGCAGTATTTT; CDR3: CASSLWGGITDTQYF
size: .; V: TRBV6-6; D: .; J: TRBJ1-3; DNA: TGTGCCAGCAGTTACACCCACCCCGACGGCGGTACCATATATTTT; CDR3: CASSYTHPDGGTIYF
size: .; V: TRBV6-1; D: TRBD2; J: TRBJ2-1; DNA: TGTGCCAGCAGAATAAGGACTAGCGGATACAATGAGCAGTTCTTC; CDR3: CASRIRTSGYNEQFF
size: .; V: TRBV7-2; D: .; J: TRBJ2-1; DNA: TGTGCCAGCAGCTTAACCAAAGCGGGCCGAGGAAGGTATGAGCAGTTCTTC; CDR3: CASSLTKAGRGRYEQFF
size: .; V: TRBV5-1; D: TRBD1; J: TRBJ2-2; DNA: TGCGCCAGCAGTTTTACGACAGGGTCAACGAACACCGGGGAGCTGTTTTTT; CDR3: CASSFTTGSTNTGELFF
size: .; V: TRBV18; D: .; J: TRBJ1-1; DNA: TGTGCCAGCTCACCTGGCCAGCCCAGAGGGACTGAAGCTTTCTTT; CDR3: CASSPGQPRGTEAFF
size: .; V: TRBV5-1; D: TRBD2; J: TRBJ2-3; DNA: TGCGCCAGCAGCCGAGCGGGGGGTACAGATACGCAGTATTTT; CDR3: CASSRAGGTDTQYF
size: .; V: TRBV2; D: TRBD1; J: TRBJ1-2; DNA: TGTGCCAGCAGCGGACAGGAGATAACTAACTATGGCTACACCTTC; CDR3: CASSGQEITNYGYTF
size: .; V: TRBV4-1; D: .; J: TRBJ1-2; DNA: TGCGCCAGCAGCCAAAGTTATCAGGAAAAGTATGGCTACACCTTC; CDR3: CASSQSYQEKYGYTF
size: .; V: TRBV11-3; D: .; J: TRBJ2-2; DNA: TGTGCCAGCAGCCCCTTGACCGGGGAGCTGTTTTTT; CDR3: CASSPLTGELFF
size: .; V: TRBV30; D: TRBD1; J: TRBJ1-5; DNA: TGTGCCTGGAGTGAGGGACAGGGAGATCAGCCCCAGCATTTT; CDR3: CAWSEGQGDQPQHF
size: once; V: TRBV4-2; D: .; J: TRBJ2-5; DNA: TGTGCCAGCAGCCAAGTCCGAGGGAGCCAAGAGACCCAGTACTTC; CDR3: CASSQVRGSQETQYF
size: .; V: TRBV5-6; D: TRBD1; J: TRBJ2-5; DNA: TGTGCCAGCAGCCCCCATTCCCGGGACAGGGGAGGGACCCAGTACTTC; CDR3: CASSPHSRDRGGTQYF